These 26 T cell receptor beta chains were all obtained from the same sample, sequenced in a study of T cells in tuberculosis. Documented time point: new active TB diagnosis, blood taken before or within 7 days of starting treatment. The data were produced by immunoSEQ multiplex PCR, yet TCRdb's version contains in-frame clones alone and is incomplete. The sample lists about 34,000 clones; more than 85% were seen once. The sequenced sample was PBMCs, obtained at tuberculosis diagnosis. These receptors originate from an adult with tuberculosis.

The chain links TRBV12-5 to TRBJ1-6; the D is unclear. This CDR3 has 15 residues. Trimming left V 7 bases short and J 8 bases short, with 18 bases between. Germline V gives CDR1 LGHNT, CDR2 FRNRAP. The CDR3 region is CASASRQIGDSPLHF. CDR3 DNA sequence: TGTGCTAGTGCGTCGAGGCAAATAGGAGATTCACCCCTCCACTTT.

V is TRBV7-3 and J is TRBJ1-6; D is ambiguous. The CDR3 loop spans 13 amino acids. The germline V and J ends were trimmed by 3 bases and 6 bases, with 6 bases remaining between them. CDR1 and CDR2 from the germline V gene are SGHTA and FQGTGA. This CDR3 is CASSFIPNSPLHF. The CDR3 DNA sequence: TGTGCCAGCAGCTTCATTCCTAATTCACCCCTCCACTTT.

J is TRBJ1-2 and V is TRBV5-8, with TRBD1 identical over 8 bases. V lost 3 bases to trimming and J lost 8 bases; unmatched junction nucleotides: 15. Germline CDR1 is SGHTS and CDR2 is YDEGEE. This CDR3 has 16 residues. The CDR3 region has the DNA TGTGCCAGCAGCTCCTACCCCGACAGGGGAGTCTCGGGCTACACCTTC. Encoded protein: CASSSYPDRGVSGYTF.

This chain connects TRBV28 to TRBJ2-1, with 11 bases aligning to TRBD2. J was trimmed by 0 bases and V by 6 bases; bases with no gene match: 7. The germline gives CDR1 MDHEN, CDR2 SYDVKM. This CDR3 comprises 17 residues. The chain's CDR3 is CASRSLAGGFSYNEQFF. Written as DNA, the CDR3 is TGTGCCAGCAGGTCCCTAGCGGGGGGATTCTCCTACAATGAGCAGTTCTTC.

CDR3 residues: CAVTGTENYEQYF. The CDR3 bases are TGTGCCGTAACCGGGACAGAAAATTACGAGCAGTACTTC. The chain is built from TRBV10-3 and TRBJ2-7; 7 positions agree with TRBD1. Germline CDR1 reads ENHRY; CDR2 reads SYGVKD. With V trimmed by 11 bases and J by 4 bases, 11 bases remained unmatched. The CDR3 runs to 13 residues.

The rearrangement uses TRBV4-1 and TRBJ2-1, with 11 bases aligning to TRBD2. The CDR3 extends over 17 amino acids. Looked up from germline, CDR1 is MGHRA and CDR2 is YSYEKL. V dropped 4 bases and J dropped 4; count of bases not matched to a gene: 9. In DNA form, the CDR3 reads TGCGCCAGCAGCCTCCTGGCCCTAGCGGGGGGATACAATGAGCAGTTCTTC. It encodes CASSLLALAGGYNEQFF.

The CDR3 protein is CASSWDRLGVSNQPQHF. The CDR3 coding sequence is TGTGCCAGCAGTTGGGACAGACTGGGGGTAAGCAATCAGCCCCAGCATTTT. The chain employs TRBV28 and TRBJ1-5; 7 bases are a match to TRBD1. Germline lookup yields CDR1 MDHEN and CDR2 SYDVKM. V shed 4 bases, J shed 1 base, and the junction held 10 bases outside the gene matches. The CDR3 runs to 17 residues. The full variable domain, in which reference TRBV28 and TRBJ1-5 provide the parts outside the CDR3, is DVKVTQSSRYLVKRTGEKVFLECVQDMDHENMFWYRQDPGLGLRLIYFSYDVKMKEKGDIPEGYSVSREKKERFSLILESASTNQTSMYLCASSWDRLGVSNQPQHFGDGTRLSIL.

V is TRBV25-1 and J is TRBJ2-5; 7 bases agree with TRBD2. Germline V gene sequence: CDR1 MGHDK, CDR2 SYGVNS. This CDR3 has 14 amino acids. The J segment lost 0 bases and the V segment lost 5 bases, leaving 3 bases of the junction unmatched. The CDR3 reads CASSREDYQETQYF. CDR3 nucleotides: TGTGCCAGCAGTCGGGAGGACTACCAAGAGACCCAGTACTTC.

The chain recombines TRBV30 with TRBJ1-1; weak D call: TRBD1 (5 bases). This CDR3 is built from 13 residues. Between the trimmed V and J ends, which lost 0 bases and 3 bases, there was a span of 8 bases. Germline CDR1 GTSNPN, CDR2 SVGIG (reference sequence). The CDR3 region is CAWSVGEDTEAFF. CDR3 sequence (DNA): TGTGCCTGGAGTGTGGGGGAGGACACTGAAGCTTTCTTT.

This clone was detected once. This rearrangement joins TRBV6-6 to TRBJ2-1; the match to TRBD2 covers 9 bases. CDR1 and CDR2 (germline): MNHNY, SVGAGI (reference sequence). Unmatched junction bases numbered 9, after V lost 0 bases and J lost 12 bases. There are 15 residues in the CDR3. The CDR3 DNA is TGTGCCAGCAGTTACTCCCTGGGACTAGCTGGGGGGCAGTTCTTC. Translated: CASSYSLGLAGGQFF.

The chain has TRBV19 and TRBJ2-5; TRBD2 aligns across 10 bases. CDR3 size: 18 residues. From germline, CDR1 is LNHDA and CDR2 SQIVND (reference sequence). The ends lost 5 bases at V and 5 bases at J; junction bases unmatched: 17. CDR3 sequence reads: CASSQTGTSASPGETQYF. Here the CDR3 DNA reads TGTGCCAGTAGTCAAACCGGGACTAGCGCTTCCCCGGGGGAGACCCAGTACTTC.

This chain uses TRBV4-1 with TRBJ2-7; 7 positions match TRBD2. Germline V gives CDR1 MGHRA, CDR2 YSYEKL. The V segment lost 0 bases and the J segment 4 bases; nucleotides outside the gene matches: 6. The CDR3 runs 15 residues. The CDR3 reads CASSQDPGGGYEQYF. CDR3 DNA sequence: TGCGCCAGCAGCCAAGATCCGGGGGGAGGTTACGAGCAGTACTTC.

The genes are TRBV5-1 and TRBJ1-1; D might be TRBD1 (6 bases). This CDR3 spans 15 amino acids. The germline V gene has CDR1 SGHRS and CDR2 YFSETQ. The V gene lost 0 bases and the J gene lost 5 bases, with 14 bases spanning the gap. For the CDR3, the DNA is TGCGCCAGCAGCTTGGGGAGCAGCCAGGGGACTGAAGCTTTCTTT. It specifies CASSLGSSQGTEAFF. The entire variable domain, with the rest obtained from reference TRBV5-1 and TRBJ1-1, is as follows: KAGVTQTPRYLIKTRGQQVTLSCSPISGHRSVSWYQQTPGQGLQFLFEYFSETQRNKGNFPGRFSGRQFSNSRSEMNVSTLELGDSALYLCASSLGSSQGTEAFFGQGTRLTVV.

The rearrangement links TRBV5-6 to TRBJ1-2; 11 positions agree with TRBD1. The CDR3 has 16 residues. Germline values: CDR1 SGHDT, CDR2 YYEEEE. After removal of 2 bases from V and 4 bases from J, the junction contained 7 bases not matched to a gene. The CDR3 DNA follows: TGTGCCAGCAGCTTACCGGGACAGGGGGTAAGCTATGGCTACACCTTC. The encoded protein is CASSLPGQGVSYGYTF.

The rearrangement links TRBV11-2 to TRBJ2-7; D may be TRBD1 (6 bases). The V end lost 2 bases, the J end lost 0 bases, and 11 bases lay between the germline ends. This CDR3 is 15 amino acids long. The germline V gene encodes CDR1 SGHAT and CDR2 FQNNGV. The CDR3 reads CASSLWQGLSYEQYF. CDR3 DNA: TGTGCCAGCAGCTTATGGCAGGGGCTCTCCTACGAGCAGTACTTC.

The chain joins TRBV9 to TRBJ2-1; the match to TRBD2 covers 12 bases. This CDR3 is 19 amino acids long. CDR1 is SGDLS and CDR2 is YYNGEE in the germline V gene. J gave up 4 bases and V 4 bases, and 15 bases lay outside the gene matches. The CDR3 nucleotides are TGTGCCAGCAGCTCCGGACTAGCGGGGTCCCTTTGGTGGTACAATGAGCAGTTCTTC. Protein: CASSSGLAGSLWWYNEQFF.

The rearrangement joins TRBV19 to TRBJ2-3; D is perhaps TRBD1 (5 bases). V shed 1 base and J shed 4 bases, with 12 bases lying between them. This CDR3 contains 15 residues. Germline V lookup: CDR1 LNHDA, CDR2 SQIVND (reference sequence). The CDR3 DNA is TGTGCCAGTAGTATAGCAGGGCTAGTGGCAGATACGCAGTATTTT. Its protein product is CASSIAGLVADTQYF.

This chain uses TRBV28 with TRBJ1-1; no definite D call. This CDR3 contains 16 residues. Germline V gene lookup returns CDR1 MDHEN and CDR2 SYDVKM. V dropped 5 bases and J dropped 1 base, with 17 bases sitting between them. CDR3 coding DNA: TGTGCCAGCAGTACCCATCCCCGGGTCAGGAACACTGAAGCTTTCTTT. This encodes CASSTHPRVRNTEAFF.

This rearrangement joins TRBV27 to TRBJ1-2, with 11 bases identical to TRBD1. This CDR3 region has 14 residues. With V trimmed by 3 bases and J by 8 bases, 5 bases remained unmatched. Looked up from germline, CDR1 is MNHEY and CDR2 is SMNVEV (reference sequence). CDR3 residues: CASSFGTGGWGYTF. For the CDR3, the DNA is TGTGCCAGCAGTTTCGGGACAGGGGGTTGGGGCTACACCTTC.

The chain joins TRBV2 to TRBJ2-3; weak D call: TRBD1 (5 bases). Germline V lookup: CDR1 SNHLY, CDR2 FYNNEI. The V end lost 1 base, the J end lost 1 base, and 12 bases lay between the germline ends. The CDR3 is made up of 16 amino acids. CDR3 in amino acids: CASSEVSGLGTDTQYF. The CDR3 nucleotides read TGTGCCAGCAGTGAAGTCTCAGGGCTAGGCACAGATACGCAGTATTTT. The full variable domain, with the rest looked up from reference TRBV2 and TRBJ2-3, is EPEVTQTPSHQVTQMGQEVILRCVPISNHLYFYWYRQILGQKVEFLVSFYNNEISEKSEIFDDQFSVERPDGSNFTLKIRSTKLEDSAMYFCASSEVSGLGTDTQYFGPGTRLTVL.

The chain has TRBV21-1 and TRBJ1-1. TRBV21-1 counts as a pseudogene. This CDR3 has 12 residues. The CDR3 spells CASRGGNTEAFF. For the CDR3, the DNA is TGTGCCAGCAGGGGGGGGAACACTGAAGCTTTCTTT.

The chain couples TRBV27 to TRBJ2-1; tentative D call: TRBD2 (5 bases). Germline values: CDR1 MNHEY, CDR2 SMNVEV (reference sequence). V lost 5 bases and J 4 bases, leaving 9 bases between the germline ends. This CDR3 is built from 13 residues. CDR3 coding DNA: TGTGCCAGCAGTACACTAGATTACAATGAGCAGTTCTTC. As protein: CASSTLDYNEQFF.

The count of this clone is one. In DNA, the CDR3 is TGTGCCAGCAGTATGGTGGAGGCGAACTATGGCTACACCTTC. This codes for CASSMVEANYGYTF. The chain is built from TRBV2 and TRBJ1-2; no definite D call. The CDR3 runs to 14 residues. Trimming took 5 bases from V and 2 from J, leaving 12 bases between them. Looked up from germline, CDR1 is SNHLY and CDR2 is FYNNEI.

This chain joins TRBV27 and TRBJ2-2; D may be TRBD1 (5 bases). The germline gives CDR1 MNHEY, CDR2 SMNVEV (reference sequence). Trimming took off 5 bases at V and 1 base at J, with 8 bases between the two ends. The CDR3 is made up of 14 amino acids. In DNA, the CDR3 is TGTGCCAGCAGTCCTAGGGGGAACACCGGGGAGCTGTTTTTT. Amino acid sequence: CASSPRGNTGELFF.

This rearrangement joins TRBV4-2 to TRBJ1-1; a weak D match, TRBD1 (6 bases). Germline V CDR1 and CDR2: LGHNA, YNFKEQ. The CDR3 has 15 residues. V lost 4 bases to trimming and J lost 1 base, with 13 bases between them. The CDR3 loop is CASSPTGLRNTEAFF. CDR3 DNA: TGTGCCAGCAGCCCTACAGGGTTAAGGAACACTGAAGCTTTCTTT.

This rearrangement joins TRBV10-1 to TRBJ2-1, with TRBD2 as a possible D gene (5 bases). The CDR3 spans 15 residues. V was shortened by 1 base and J by 5 bases, with 12 bases between the two germline ends. CDR1 and CDR2 (germline): WNHNN, SYGVQD (reference sequence). CDR3 sequence: CASSEWSTRNNEQFF. DNA of the CDR3: TGCGCCAGCAGTGAGTGGTCTACTAGAAACAATGAGCAGTTCTTC.